These T cell receptor beta chains were read from a single sample in a study of T cell responses to AZD1222 COVID-19 vaccine. Only in-frame clones appear in the TCRdb table, and some are missing; sequencing was by immunoSEQ multiplex PCR. Seen here are roughly 120,000 clones, approximately 90% observed once, and the top ten hold 4% to 4.5%. The specimen was peripheral blood, collected 28 days after the second dose of the MenACWY control vaccine. Receptors were obtained from an adult who received the MenACWY meningococcal vaccine as a control. Both conserved end residues are part of each CDR3. The D gene is left open where the match is weak. Size is stated for part of the rows, as once, few or many counts, or as a class when the clone is expanded.

cdr3_length d_call clone_size j_call v_call cdr3_aa cdr3_nt
13 - - TRBJ1-2 TRBV29-1 CSVEAGRAYGYTF TGCAGCGTTGAGGCGGGGCGCGCCTATGGCTACACCTTC
14 - - TRBJ1-1 TRBV5-1 CASSNRSPATEAFF TGCGCCAGCAGCAACCGAAGCCCGGCTACTGAAGCTTTCTTT
14 TRBD2 - TRBJ2-1 TRBV9 CASSVSTSGNEQFF TGTGCCAGCAGCGTGTCAACTAGCGGGAATGAGCAGTTCTTC
16 - few TRBJ1-2 TRBV11-2 CASSLDADGTNYGYTF TGTGCCAGCAGCTTAGATGCGGACGGCACTAACTATGGCTACACCTTC
14 TRBD1 - TRBJ1-1 TRBV7-9 CASIFTGGGTEAFF TGTGCCAGCATTTTTACAGGGGGCGGCACTGAAGCTTTCTTT
16 - few TRBJ2-7 TRBV7-9 CASSTTPTGISYEQYF TGTGCCAGCAGCACAACACCAACAGGGATCTCCTACGAGCAGTACTTC
13 - - TRBJ2-5 TRBV10-3 CAISGPDQETQYF TGTGCCATCAGTGGGCCAGACCAAGAGACCCAGTACTTC
14 - - TRBJ1-2 TRBV19 CASSADTFWYGYTF TGTGCCAGTAGTGCCGACACCTTTTGGTATGGCTACACCTTC
15 - - TRBJ2-2 TRBV11-3 CASSPRDQNTGELFF TGTGCCAGCAGCCCCCGGGACCAAAACACCGGGGAGCTGTTTTTT
16 TRBD1 - TRBJ2-2 TRBV28 CASSLQGGGNPGELFF TGTGCCAGCAGCTTACAGGGGGGCGGGAACCCCGGGGAGCTGTTTTTT
14 - - TRBJ2-1 TRBV28 CASSFGGIQNEQFF TGTGCCAGCAGTTTCGGTGGCATCCAAAATGAGCAGTTCTTC
14 TRBD1 - TRBJ2-5 TRBV2 CASSTTGGQETQYF TGTGCCAGCAGCACGACAGGGGGCCAAGAGACCCAGTACTTC
18 - - TRBJ1-5 TRBV19 CASSIDGTGTYSNQPQHF TGTGCCAGTAGTATAGATGGTACAGGGACGTATAGCAATCAGCCCCAGCATTTT
15 - - TRBJ1-6 TRBV6-5 CASSSDRTHNSPLHF TGTGCCAGCAGTTCCGACAGAACCCATAATTCACCCCTCCACTTT
17 - - TRBJ2-5 TRBV7-8 CASSLAEGGTQWETQYF TGTGCCAGCAGCTTGGCAGAAGGGGGGACCCAATGGGAGACCCAGTACTTC
15 TRBD1 - TRBJ2-7 TRBV7-2 CASSQDRDVLYEQYF TGTGCCAGCAGCCAAGACAGGGACGTACTCTACGAGCAGTACTTC
15 TRBD1 - TRBJ2-2 TRBV5-6 CASSPDRGRVRELFF TGTGCCAGCAGCCCGGACAGGGGGCGAGTAAGGGAGCTGTTTTTT
14 - - TRBJ1-2 TRBV28 CASSFKQWSYGYTF TGTGCCAGCAGTTTTAAGCAGTGGAGCTATGGCTACACCTTC
16 - - TRBJ1-2 TRBV27 CASTLWAGSPFDGYTF TGTGCCAGCACCCTATGGGCAGGGAGCCCTTTCGATGGCTACACCTTC
14 - - TRBJ2-7 TRBV13 CASSSGRSSYEQYF TGTGCCAGCAGCTCCGGGCGTAGCTCCTACGAGCAGTACTTC
12 - - TRBJ1-5 TRBV28 CASRETDQPQHF TGTGCCAGCAGGGAGACAGATCAGCCCCAGCATTTT
12 - few TRBJ2-5 TRBV10-3 CAISEYQETQYF TGTGCCATCAGTGAGTACCAAGAGACCCAGTACTTC
19 - - TRBJ1-3 TRBV6-1 CASSDRLTGYESSGNTIYF TGTGCCAGCAGTGACCGGTTAACAGGGTACGAGAGCTCTGGAAACACCATATATTTT
15 - - TRBJ1-1 TRBV19 CASNTKDSLNTEAFF TGTGCCAGTAACACCAAGGACAGTCTGAACACTGAAGCTTTCTTT
17 - many TRBJ2-1 TRBV15 CATSRDKSASPYNEQFF TGTGCCACCAGCAGAGATAAGTCGGCATCCCCCTACAATGAGCAGTTCTTC
13 - - TRBJ2-1 TRBV27 CASSLFPYNEQFF TGTGCCAGCAGTTTATTTCCGTACAATGAGCAGTTCTTC
16 TRBD1 - TRBJ1-2 TRBV19 CASSIRDRDGNYGYTF TGTGCCAGTAGTATCCGGGACAGGGATGGAAACTATGGCTACACCTTC
12 - - TRBJ2-7 TRBV14 CASSQEGYEQYF TGTGCCAGCAGCCAAGAAGGCTACGAGCAGTACTTC
15 TRBD1 - TRBJ1-6 TRBV25-1 CASSESTGGYSPLHF TGTGCCAGCAGTGAATCTACAGGGGGTTATTCACCCCTCCACTTT
14 TRBD2 - TRBJ2-7 TRBV27 CASSLVGRVYEQYF TGTGCCAGCAGTTTAGTCGGGAGGGTATACGAGCAGTACTTC
14 - - TRBJ2-1 TRBV10-3 CAISAIQRDNEQFF TGTGCCATCAGTGCAATACAGCGGGACAATGAGCAGTTCTTC
15 TRBD1 - TRBJ1-4 TRBV7-9 CASSPRTGGEEKLFF TGTGCCAGCAGCCCCCGGACAGGGGGCGAGGAAAAACTGTTTTTT
14 TRBD1 - TRBJ1-6 TRBV6-4 CASAWTGGNSPLHF TGTGCCAGCGCCTGGACAGGGGGCAATTCACCCCTCCACTTT
15 - - TRBJ2-5 TRBV7-6 CASSRTWAYQETQYF TGTGCCAGCAGCCGGACCTGGGCTTACCAAGAGACCCAGTACTTC
13 TRBD2 - TRBJ2-1 TRBV19 CASTPRGGNEQFF TGTGCCAGTACCCCTCGGGGGGGTAATGAGCAGTTCTTC
13 - - TRBJ1-1 TRBV4-1 CASSQERFTEAFF TGCGCCAGCAGCCAAGAGCGGTTCACTGAAGCTTTCTTT
14 - - TRBJ2-3 TRBV30 CAWSPPGNANTQYF TGTGCCTGGAGCCCCCCGGGGAATGCCAATACGCAGTATTTT
15 TRBD1 - TRBJ2-7 TRBV30 CAWSKTGSGADEQYF TGTGCCTGGAGCAAGACAGGGAGCGGTGCGGACGAGCAGTACTTC
15 TRBD2 - TRBJ2-5 TRBV28 CASSLWGGLQETQYF TGTGCCAGCAGTCTCTGGGGAGGGCTCCAAGAGACCCAGTACTTC
14 - once TRBJ2-2 TRBV29-1 CSVEVLTNTGELFF TGCAGCGTTGAAGTCTTGACGAACACCGGGGAGCTGTTTTTT
16 TRBD1 - TRBJ1-1 TRBV4-3 CASSHPGQGRGTEAFF TGCGCCAGCAGCCATCCGGGACAGGGTAGGGGCACTGAAGCTTTCTTT
14 TRBD2 - TRBJ2-7 TRBV6-2/TRBV6-3 CASSWSGGTYEQYF TGTGCCAGCAGTTGGAGCGGGGGGACCTACGAGCAGTACTTC
12 - - TRBJ2-5 TRBV30 CAWTQGGKTQYF TGTGCCTGGACCCAGGGCGGGAAGACCCAGTACTTC
14 - - TRBJ1-6 TRBV6-5 CASSSRQYNSPLHF TGTGCCAGCAGTTCCCGACAGTATAATTCACCCCTCCACTTT
13 - - TRBJ1-5 TRBV7-2 CASSLRGNQPQHF TGTGCCAGCAGCTTAAGGGGTAATCAGCCCCAGCATTTT
14 - - TRBJ2-2 TRBV28 CASSWGRNTGELFF TGTGCCAGCAGCTGGGGTAGGAACACCGGGGAGCTGTTTTTT
14 TRBD2 - TRBJ2-3 TRBV10-3 CAISKGGPTDTQYF TGTGCCATCAGTAAGGGAGGGCCTACAGATACGCAGTATTTT
16 - few TRBJ2-2 TRBV28 CASSSDDMLETGELFF TGTGCCAGCAGTTCTGACGACATGTTGGAGACCGGGGAGCTGTTTTTT
15 - - TRBJ1-1 TRBV27 CASSLAGRWGTEAFF TGTGCCAGCAGTTTGGCGGGACGGTGGGGCACTGAAGCTTTCTTT
13 - - TRBJ2-1 TRBV3-1/TRBV3-2 CASSHTGEDEQFF TGTGCCAGCAGCCACACAGGGGAGGATGAGCAGTTCTTC
16 TRBD1 - TRBJ2-3 TRBV2 CASSEAGQGAVDTQYF TGTGCCAGCAGTGAAGCGGGACAGGGGGCAGTAGATACGCAGTATTTT
16 - - TRBJ1-3 TRBV7-8 CASSLAARDGRNTIYF TGTGCCAGCAGCTTAGCGGCCCGGGACGGGAGAAACACCATATATTTT
13 - - TRBJ1-1 TRBV28 CASSLRENTEAFF TGTGCCAGCAGTCTTCGGGAGAACACTGAAGCTTTCTTT
16 TRBD1 once TRBJ2-2 TRBV18 CASSPQRQGAGGELFF TGTGCCAGCTCACCCCAGCGGCAGGGGGCAGGCGGGGAGCTGTTTTTT
16 TRBD1 - TRBJ1-4 TRBV5-1 CASSSRDSSLDEKLFF TGCGCCAGCAGTTCCCGGGACAGTTCGTTAGATGAAAAACTGTTTTTT